A single sample is the source of the 2 T cell receptor beta chains below, sequenced in a study of naive CD8 T cells in extremely preterm neonates. Sequenced by immunoSEQ multiplex PCR; TCRdb stores in-frame clones only, minus some. The sample contains around 4,000 clones, about 97% of which appear only once. Sequencing was performed on naive CD8+ T cells from blood. The receptors here all came from a human donor in good health.

The rearrangement joins TRBV5-1 to TRBJ1-1; the D gene is possibly TRBD1 (5 bases). The germline gives CDR1 SGHRS, CDR2 YFSETQ. This CDR3 is built from 15 residues. V was clipped by 0 bases and J by 0 bases, with 9 bases between them. CDR3 region: CASSLGGEMNTEAFF. Written as DNA, the CDR3 is TGCGCCAGCAGCTTGGGGGGGGAAATGAACACTGAAGCTTTCTTT.

The chain employs TRBV5-1 and TRBJ2-5, with TRBD1 matching over 7 bases. Germline loops: CDR1 SGHRS, CDR2 YFSETQ. The CDR3 has 13 amino acids. Unmatched junction bases numbered 0, after V lost 3 bases and J lost 1 base. CDR3 protein: CASSWDSQETQYF. The CDR3 DNA is TGCGCCAGCAGCTGGGACAGCCAAGAGACCCAGTACTTC.